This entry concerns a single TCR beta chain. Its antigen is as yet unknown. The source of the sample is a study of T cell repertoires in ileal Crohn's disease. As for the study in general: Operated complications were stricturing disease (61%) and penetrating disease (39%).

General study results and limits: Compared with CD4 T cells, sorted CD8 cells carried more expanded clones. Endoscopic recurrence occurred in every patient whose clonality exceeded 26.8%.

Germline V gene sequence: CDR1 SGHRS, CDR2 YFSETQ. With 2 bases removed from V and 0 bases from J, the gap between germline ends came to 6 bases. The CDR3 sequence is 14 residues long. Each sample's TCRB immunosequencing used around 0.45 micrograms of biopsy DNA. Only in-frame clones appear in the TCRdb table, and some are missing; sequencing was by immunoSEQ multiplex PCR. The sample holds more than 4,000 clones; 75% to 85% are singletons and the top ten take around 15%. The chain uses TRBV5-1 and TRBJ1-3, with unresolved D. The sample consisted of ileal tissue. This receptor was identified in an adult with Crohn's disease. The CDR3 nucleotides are TGCGCCAGCAGCTTCGACTACTCTGGAAACACCATATATTTT. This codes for CASSFDYSGNTIYF.